The subject of this entry is one T cell receptor (beta chain). The assay was immunoSEQ multiplex PCR, and TCRdb's table has in-frame clones only and misses some. This sample has about 170,000 clones; 70% to 90% occur once, and the top ten carry about 4.6%. The sample comes from a study of blood T cell repertoires in COVID-19. Study as a whole: Nucleic acid was either cDNA or gDNA, and it came from T cells, B-cell-depleted T cells, or PBMCs.

The CDR3 runs to 13 residues. The V gene's germline CDR1 is MNHEY and CDR2 SVGEGT. V was clipped by 2 bases and J by 8 bases; unmatched bases: 3. The chain uses TRBV6-2 or TRBV6-3 and TRBJ1-2, with TRBD1 matching 9 bases. This TCR was recovered from a woman between 50 and 59 years old who had recovered from COVID-19. Sequencing was done on a sample of PBMCs or T cells enriched from blood (not recorded which). As DNA, the CDR3 is TGTGCCAGCAGTTACAGGACAGGGGCCGGCTACACCTTC. Residues: CASSYRTGAGYTF.